Each of the 19 T cell receptor beta chains below was sequenced from the same sample in a study of regulatory T cells in long-lasting Graves disease. Time point noted: newly diagnosed GD, antithyroid drugs for less than 3 months. Construction of the TCR library relied on RNA isolated from PBMCs. The authors built TCR beta libraries using iRepertoire HTBI primers and Arm-PCR of CDR3 regions. Via MiXCR, TCRdb re-called the multiplex PCR reads, giving one row per CDR3 protein. The table has hundreds of thousands of distinct CDR3 sequences, over 15% seen once; the top ten hold just under 30%. The same sample was also used in a study of T cells in Graves' hyperthyroidism and ophthalmopathy.

Here the sequenced sample was peripheral blood mononuclear cells (PBMCs), taken at new diagnosis, from a patient treated with antithyroid drugs. The receptors here all came from a man aged 40-49 years with Graves disease.

This clonotype was counted at least ten times. The chain carries TRBV6-2 or TRBV6-3 and TRBJ1-5; D unresolved. The germline V gene encodes CDR1 MNHEY and CDR2 SVGEGT. The CDR3 sequence is 14 residues long. V lost 5 bases and J 3 bases, leaving 11 bases between the germline ends. CDR3 coding DNA: TGTGCCAGCAGTCCAGGACCAGTCAATCAGCCCCAGCATTTT. Translation: CASSPGPVNQPQHF.

This clonotype appeared many times. V usage is TRBV20-1 and J usage is TRBJ1-6, with TRBD1 matching 8 bases. In germline, CDR1 is DFQATT, CDR2 SNEGSKA (reference sequence). J lost 7 bases, V lost 7 bases, and 9 bases had no gene match. CDR3 length equals 14 residues. In DNA form, the CDR3 reads TGCAGTGTCCCGACAGGGGACGGCAATTCACCCCTCCACTTT. It translates to CSVPTGDGNSPLHF.

The chain combines TRBV6-1 with TRBJ2-5, with 9 nucleotides matching TRBD2. The trim removed 5 bases at V and 4 bases at J, leaving 8 bases unmatched. This CDR3 has 15 amino acids. The germline V gene has CDR1 MNHNS and CDR2 SASEGT. CDR3 region: CASSKGLADRETQYF. The CDR3, as DNA: TGTGCCAGCAGTAAGGGACTAGCCGATCGAGAGACCCAGTACTTC.

This clonotype was detected ten times or more. The chain recombines TRBV2 with TRBJ1-6; D possibly corresponds to TRBD1 (5 bases). V was clipped by 2 bases and J by 8 bases, with 16 bases between them. CDR3 length equals 16 residues. Germline V lookup: CDR1 SNHLY, CDR2 FYNNEI. The CDR3 region is CASSEPGRGAHSPLHF. CDR3 nucleotide sequence: TGTGCCAGCAGTGAACCGGGACGGGGAGCCCATTCACCCCTCCACTTT.

The chain has TRBV11-1 and TRBJ2-5; D unclear. CDR1 and CDR2 from the germline V gene are SGHAT and FQDESV (reference sequence). The CDR3 sequence is 14 residues long. V lost 7 bases and J lost 0, with 12 bases in between. The CDR3 region is CASNPDNDQETQYF. In DNA form, the CDR3 reads TGTGCCAGCAACCCAGACAACGACCAAGAGACCCAGTACTTC.

The chain has TRBV28 and TRBJ2-3; perhaps TRBD1 as D (5 bases). The germline V gene encodes CDR1 MDHEN and CDR2 SYDVKM. This CDR3 is 13 amino acids long. V was pared by 6 bases and J by 0 bases, with 7 bases between. CDR3 DNA sequence: TGTGCCAGCAGGGGGCAGAGCACAGATACGCAGTATTTT. Protein sequence: CASRGQSTDTQYF. Full variable domain (outside the CDR3, taken from reference TRBV28 and TRBJ2-3): DVKVTQSSRYLVKRTGEKVFLECVQDMDHENMFWYRQDPGLGLRLIYFSYDVKMKEKGDIPEGYSVSREKKERFSLILESASTNQTSMYLCASRGQSTDTQYFGPGTRLTVL.

The chain is built from TRBV12-3 or TRBV12-4 and TRBJ2-3; D ambiguous. The CDR3 length is 12 residues. Trimming took 1 base from V and 9 from J, leaving 8 bases between them. The CDR3 loop reads CASSLGARTQYF. The DNA of the CDR3 is TGTGCCAGCAGTTTAGGGGCGAGAACGCAGTATTTT.

This clonotype was observed a handful of times. The chain carries TRBV6-1 and TRBJ1-4; possibly TRBD1 for D (5 bases). The CDR3 extends over 16 amino acids. Looked up from germline, CDR1 is MNHNS and CDR2 is SASEGT. Trimming stripped 3 bases from V and 8 bases from J, with 19 bases between. CDR3 amino acids: CASSDIAGINREKLFF. The DNA for the CDR3 is TGTGCCAGCAGTGATATCGCAGGGATAAATCGCGAAAAACTGTTTTTT.

This sequence joins TRBV30 and TRBJ1-4; the D gene is possibly TRBD1 (5 bases). The germline V gene has CDR1 GTSNPN and CDR2 SVGIG (reference sequence). The length of the CDR3 is 17 residues. V was pared by 1 base and J by 0 bases, with 15 bases between. CDR3 sequence reads: CAWSELRGKTTNEKLFF. The CDR3, as DNA: TGTGCCTGGAGTGAACTCCGGGGGAAGACAACTAATGAAAAACTGTTTTTT.

This clonotype appeared many times. The CDR3: CSAFLAGGDNEQFF. In DNA, the CDR3 is TGCAGTGCTTTCTTAGCGGGGGGCGACAATGAGCAGTTCTTC. The chain carries TRBV20-1 and TRBJ2-1, with TRBD2 matching over 10 bases. The germline V gene encodes CDR1 DFQATT and CDR2 SNEGSKA (reference sequence). V lost 5 bases and J lost 5; bases outside the gene matches: 6. The CDR3 loop spans 14 amino acids.

This clonotype has a count of ten or more. J is TRBJ2-5 and V is TRBV20-1; D may correspond to TRBD1 or TRBD2 (5 bases each). V lost 6 bases, J lost 7 bases, and 18 bases lay in between. The length of the CDR3 is 13 residues. CDR1 and CDR2 (germline): DFQATT, SNEGSKA (reference sequence). The CDR3 spells CSAKLGTYLTQYF. The CDR3 region has the DNA TGCAGTGCAAAGCTCGGGACCTACCTGACCCAGTACTTC.

This clonotype has ten or more counts. The chain links TRBV24-1 to TRBJ2-7; TRBD1 aligns across 10 bases. The V segment lost 3 bases and the J segment 0 bases; nucleotides outside the gene matches: 4. Germline lookup yields CDR1 KGHDR and CDR2 SFDVKD. The CDR3 length is 16 residues. CDR3 sequence (DNA): TGTGCCACCAGTGATGGACAGGGGGGAGTCTCCTACGAGCAGTACTTC. This gives the protein CATSDGQGGVSYEQYF.

The CDR3 region has the DNA TGTGCCAGCAGTGACTCGCGGGACGCCGGGGAGCTGTTTTTT. The encoded protein is CASSDSRDAGELFF. The V and J genes are TRBV6-4 and TRBJ2-2; D might be TRBD2 (6 bases). Trimming stripped 0 bases from V and 6 bases from J, with 8 bases between. CDR1 and CDR2 (germline): MRHNA, SNTAGT. The CDR3 extends over 14 amino acids.

Many counts were recorded for this clonotype. The chain has TRBV5-1 and TRBJ2-1; no clear D gene. CDR3 size: 16 residues. CDR1 and CDR2 (germline): SGHRS, YFSETQ. V was clipped by 0 bases and J by 2 bases, with 12 bases between them. In DNA form, the CDR3 reads TGCGCCAGCAGCTTGGTTCCGGCGTTAACCTACAATGAGCAGTTCTTC. Amino acid sequence: CASSLVPALTYNEQFF.

On this clonotype: One end of the junction does not line up with germline, which may come from a read error. J is TRBJ2-7 and V is TRBV28; 8 bases match TRBD1. There are 16 residues in the CDR3. CDR1 is MDHEN, CDR2 SYDVKM, per germline. Here the CDR3 DNA reads TGTGCCAGCAGTGGCGCCGGGACAGGTAATTTCTACGAGCGGTACTTC. Its translation: CASSGAGTGNFYERYF.

CDR3 residues: CSVATGGILRTDTQYF. The CDR3 nucleotides are TGCAGCGTAGCCACAGGGGGTATCCTTCGCACAGATACGCAGTATTTT. The chain has TRBV29-1 and TRBJ2-3; 8 bases align to TRBD1. CDR3 length equals 16 residues. Germline CDR1 SQVTM, CDR2 ANQGSEA. The junction had 12 bases not matched to a gene; V was cut back by 6 bases and J by 1 base.

This clonotype was counted at least ten times. The V call is TRBV20-1, the J call TRBJ2-3; D is uncertain. The germline CDR1 and CDR2 sequences are DFQATT and SNEGSKA (reference sequence). The V end was cut by 6 bases, the J end by 2 bases, with 12 bases between. The CDR3 loop spans 13 amino acids. As DNA, the CDR3 is TGCAGTGCCCGCAAGCCCCCCACAGATACGCAGTATTTT. Its protein product is CSARKPPTDTQYF.

This clonotype was counted a few times. The J gene is TRBJ2-7, the V gene TRBV30; D remains ambiguous. The CDR3 has 11 residues. Trimming removed 2 bases from V and 3 bases from J, with 5 bases in between. Germline CDR1 is GTSNPN and CDR2 is SVGIG (reference sequence). The CDR3 reads CAWSRYYEQYF. For the CDR3, the DNA is TGTGCCTGGAGTCGATACTACGAGCAGTACTTC.

This clonotype has only a few counts. V is TRBV5-1 and J is TRBJ2-7; the D is unclear. CDR3 size: 12 residues. Trimming took off 5 bases at V and 6 bases at J, with 12 bases between the two ends. Per the germline V gene, CDR1 is SGHRS and CDR2 is YFSETQ. The CDR3 nucleotides read TGCGCCAGCAGGGCAGGTTCGGGCGAGCAGTACTTC. Residues: CASRAGSGEQYF.